Listed below are T cell receptor beta chains from one sample, sequenced in a study of cytomegalovirus exposure and HLA in healthy donors. Assay used: immunoSEQ multiplex PCR; TCRdb lists only in-frame clones, some missing. The sample consists of some 130,000 clones, nearly 80% of them appearing once. Sequencing was done on a sample of PBMCs. Receptor source: a young man in good health and CMV-seronegative. CDR3s include the opening cysteine and the closing phenylalanine or tryptophan. The order of the fields is V gene, J gene, D gene, clone size, CDR3 DNA, CDR3 protein. D genes are given only for firm matches. Some rows mark clone size as missing; the rest say once, few, many or name a class of expanded clone.

>TRBV28|TRBJ2-7|TRBD1|-
TGTGCCAGCAGTCGGGACAGGGGCTTCTCCTACGAGCAGTACTTC
CASSRDRGFSYEQYF
>TRBV19|TRBJ1-3|-|-
TGTGCCAGTAGTCCCGTTCTAGGAAACACCATATATTTT
CASSPVLGNTIYF
>TRBV5-1|TRBJ2-1|TRBD2|-
TGCGCCAGCAGCCCGGGGACTAGCGGGAGGGCCACCTACAATGAGCAGTTCTTC
CASSPGTSGRATYNEQFF
>TRBV30|TRBJ2-7|TRBD2|-
TGTGCCTGGGGTCGGACTAGCGGGAGTAGGCAGTACTTC
CAWGRTSGSRQYF
>TRBV5-6|TRBJ2-1|-|-
TGTGCCAGCAGTTCGATCGGGACTCCGAGCCCCAATGAGCAGTTCTTC
CASSSIGTPSPNEQFF
>TRBV7-2|TRBJ1-5|-|once
TGTGCCAGCAGCAGAGAAGTTAGCAATCAGCCCCAGCATTTT
CASSREVSNQPQHF
>TRBV19|TRBJ2-5|TRBD1|-
TGTGCCAGTAGTAAACAGGGGGGTCGACAAGAGACCCAGTACTTC
CASSKQGGRQETQYF
>TRBV7-2|TRBJ2-7|-|-
TGTGCCAGCAGCCAAGGCCAAGACAGCTCAGAGCAGTACTTC
CASSQGQDSSEQYF
>TRBV6-1|TRBJ2-4|TRBD2|-
TGTGCCAGCAGTGTGGGGGGGTCCAAAAACATTCAGTACTTC
CASSVGGSKNIQYF
>TRBV19|TRBJ1-4|-|few
TGTGCCAGTAGTATAGCACCAGGGTTGGATGAAAAACTGTTTTTT
CASSIAPGLDEKLFF
>TRBV30|TRBJ2-7|-|-
TGTGCCTGGAATCGGAGGGGGCTGGGTCCCCGGGGTTCCTACGAGCAGTACTTC
CAWNRRGLGPRGSYEQYF
>TRBV7-9|TRBJ2-3|TRBD1|-
TGTTCCAGTAAACGACAGGGGGGAACAGATACGCAGTATTTT
CSSKRQGGTDTQYF
>TRBV19|TRBJ1-4|-|few
TGTGCCAGTAGTATTGAGGCGCAGGGGCCGAGGGAAAAACTGTTTTTT
CASSIEAQGPREKLFF
>TRBV30|TRBJ2-7|-|-
TGTGCCTGGAGTGTACGCAGGGGCGTTGGCCACGAGCAGTACTTC
CAWSVRRGVGHEQYF
>TRBV30|TRBJ2-5|-|-
TGTGCCTGGAGTGTCGACAGGCAAGAGACCCAGTACTTC
CAWSVDRQETQYF
>TRBV30|TRBJ2-1|TRBD2|-
TGTGCCTGGGAGGGACTAGCGGGAAATGAGCAGTTCTTC
CAWEGLAGNEQFF
>TRBV6-6|TRBJ1-2|TRBD1|-
TGTGCCAGCAGTGTGGACAGGGATTATGGCTACACCTTC
CASSVDRDYGYTF
>TRBV15|TRBJ2-1|TRBD2|-
TGTGCCACCAGCAGAGGGGGACTAGGGGACAATGAGCAGTTCTTC
CATSRGGLGDNEQFF
>TRBV5-1|TRBJ2-7|-|-
TGCGCCAGCACCCCCGGGACATCATTAACCTACGAGCAGTACTTC
CASTPGTSLTYEQYF
>TRBV5-1|TRBJ1-5|-|once
TGCGCCAGCAGCTTGGGTGTCAGTAGCAATCAGCCCCAGCATTTT
CASSLGVSSNQPQHF
>TRBV7-2|TRBJ2-5|-|-
TGTGCCAGCAGCTTAGAATCAGGCCGAGAAGAGACCCAGTACTTC
CASSLESGREETQYF
>TRBV2|TRBJ2-3|TRBD2|-
TGTGCCAGCAAAGCAGCGGGAGACGCGACAGATACGCAGTATTTT
CASKAAGDATDTQYF
>TRBV18|TRBJ1-4|TRBD1|-
TGTGCCAGCTCACCATTTGGACAGGAATCAGAAAAACTGTTTTTT
CASSPFGQESEKLFF
>TRBV9|TRBJ2-3|-|-
TGTGCCAGCAGCCCAAGGACCACAGGGGATACGCAGTATTTT
CASSPRTTGDTQYF
>TRBV5-1|TRBJ2-2|TRBD2|-
TGCGCCAGCAGCTTTTTATTACTAGCGGCCACCGGGGAGCTGTTTTTT
CASSFLLLAATGELFF
>TRBV29-1|TRBJ1-4|-|few
TGCAGCGTTAGGGGGTGGGGTAATGAAAAACTGTTTTTT
CSVRGWGNEKLFF
>TRBV30|TRBJ2-7|TRBD1|-
TGTGCCTGGAGTCCAGGGGGTCTCTACGAGCAGTACTTC
CAWSPGGLYEQYF
>TRBV7-9|TRBJ1-1|-|few
TGTGCCAGCAGCTTAGGTATGAACACTGAAGCTTTCTTT
CASSLGMNTEAFF
>TRBV18|TRBJ2-7|TRBD1|-
TGTGCCAGCTCACCACCTTCGTCAGGGGGTACCTACGAGCAGTACTTC
CASSPPSSGGTYEQYF
>TRBV18|TRBJ2-2|-|-
TGTGCCAGCTCACCAAGGACAGCTGACACCGGGGAGCTGTTTTTT
CASSPRTADTGELFF
>TRBV18|TRBJ2-5|TRBD2|-
TGTGCCACTACCCAATTAGCGGGAGTAGAAGAGACCCAGTACTTC
CATTQLAGVEETQYF
>TRBV6-4|TRBJ2-7|-|once
TGTGGGGGAGCCCTCCCCCACGAGCAGTACTTC
CGGALPHEQYF
>TRBV10-1|TRBJ2-2|-|-
TGCGCCAGCAGTCCAGGAGGATCTGGGGAGCTGTTTTTT
CASSPGGSGELFF
>TRBV7-9|TRBJ1-4|-|-
TGTGCCAGCAGCTTAGCAGGCAGGGCAACTAATGAAAAACTGTTTTTT
CASSLAGRATNEKLFF
>TRBV10-1|TRBJ2-1|TRBD2|-
TGCGCCAGCAGTTCACTAGCGACCTCCTACAATGAGCAGTTCTTC
CASSSLATSYNEQFF
>TRBV7-2|TRBJ1-1|-|-
TGTGCCAGCAGCCCCCAGGGGAACACTGAAGCTTTCTTT
CASSPQGNTEAFF
>TRBV28|TRBJ2-7|TRBD1|few
TGTGCCAGCAGTTTATCGATCCTGGACAGGGTAGGAATCTTCTCCCCCTACGAGCAGTACTTC
CASSLSILDRVGIFSPYEQYF